The entry that follows covers one T cell receptor beta chain sequence. Its antigen is unidentified. This may stem from a read error, because a much larger clone lies one nucleotide away. TCRdb reprocessed the 5' RACE reads via MiXCR and lists one record per CDR3 protein. This sample has some 1,700,000 distinct CDR3 sequences, with roughly a third found just once. Every one of the donors was a healthy Caucasian. The CDR3 length is 13 residues. Looked up from germline, CDR1 is LGHDT and CDR2 is YNNKEL (reference sequence). These data originate in a study of identical twins. Regarding the study as a whole: Beta out-of-frame twin sharing showed a weaker excess. Insertions ran lower in abundant cord blood beta clonotypes, though not in memory repertoires. Models came in too low on out-of-frame TCR alpha sharing in monozygotic twins.

The sequence came from a newborn girl in good health. Sequencing used cord blood. The chain uses TRBV3-1 and TRBJ2-1, with D perhaps matching TRBD1 (5 bases). The tail of the sequence fits TRBJ2-7 better, so the J call may be wrong. The DNA of the CDR3 is TGTGCCAGCAGCCAGGTCTCAGGGAATGAGCAGTACTTC. Protein product: CASSQVSGNEQYF.